Here is one T cell receptor (beta chain) with its context. This entry is derived from a study of blood T cell repertoires in COVID-19. Looking at the study overall: Acute and convalescent COVID-19 samples came from the United States, Italy and Spain.

Between the trimmed V and J ends, which lost 0 bases and 0 bases, there was a span of 9 bases. CDR1 and CDR2 (germline): SGHTS, YDEGEE. This CDR3 is built from 16 residues. Ages ranged from about 18 to 89 years, with residence in about 24 US areas. Participants reported their clinical history, and cohort assignment relied on those reports. As processed by the authors: Estimates of nucleated cell counts were drawn from the amplification of reference gene primers. Method: immunoSEQ multiplex PCR; TCRdb's copy keeps in-frame clones and lacks some. V and J calls and clone size are those listed in that table; D and trimming were worked out from the DNA. The top ten clones hold more than 0.8% of a sample with 300,000 to 400,000 clones, 80% to 90% of them seen once.

The chain combines TRBV5-8 with TRBJ2-2, with D possibly TRBD1 on 5 matching bases. This TCR was recovered from a man younger than 35 who had recovered from COVID-19. The sample comprised PBMCs or T cells enriched from blood (not recorded which). CDR3 DNA sequence: TGTGCCAGCAGCTTGGGGACAACCGCGAACACCGGGGAGCTGTTTTTT. Its protein product is CASSLGTTANTGELFF.